Sequencing of this TCR beta chain was carried out in a study of blood T cell repertoires in COVID-19. Study details: Samples taken during acute and convalescent COVID-19 were collected in the United States, Italy and Spain. The cDNA or gDNA used as material had been derived from T cells, B-cell-depleted T cells, or PBMCs.

This clone came up a few times. As processed by the authors: It was from reference gene primer amplification that nucleated cell counts were estimated. Libraries were prepared by immunoSEQ multiplex PCR; TCRdb keeps only in-frame clonotypes and omits some of them. V, J and clone size were drawn from that table, and D and trimming were deduced from the DNA. The sample records roughly 65,000 clones, roughly 84% being singletons. Germline-derived CDR1 and CDR2 are LNHDA and SQIVND (reference sequence). This CDR3 spans 16 amino acids. V dropped 1 base and J dropped 0 bases, with 12 bases sitting between them.

The chain recombines TRBV19 with TRBJ1-1, with D possibly TRBD1 on 5 matching bases. The sample comprised peripheral blood. The TCR sequence derives from a man aged 45-60 years with acute or convalescent COVID-19. Written as DNA, the CDR3 is TGTGCCAGTAGTATAGGGTTGAGACAGTTGAACACTGAAGCTTTCTTT. Encoded protein: CASSIGLRQLNTEAFF. The complete variable domain, with remaining parts taken from reference TRBV19 and TRBJ1-1, reads DGGITQSPKYLFRKEGQNVTLSCEQNLNHDAMYWYRQDPGQGLRLIYYSQIVNDFQKGDIAEGYSVSREKKESFPLTVTSAQKNPTAFYLCASSIGLRQLNTEAFFGQGTRLTVV.